The present T cell receptor beta chain was sequenced within a study of T cells in Graves' hyperthyroidism and ophthalmopathy. Researchers amplified the TCR beta CDR3 regions from RNA transcripts. HTBI primers were used for first-round RT-PCR of the TCR CDR3. TCRdb itself ran the multiplex PCR reads through MiXCR, one entry per CDR3 protein. Of more than 450,000 distinct CDR3 sequences detected, 20% appear once; the ten largest clones hold about 50%. Per the germline V gene, CDR1 is MNHEY and CDR2 is SMNVEV (reference sequence). The CDR3 sequence is 14 residues long. V lost 2 bases and J lost 2, with 7 bases in between.

The sequencing input was blood. The chain joins TRBV27 to TRBJ1-3; D gene ambiguous. This TCR was sampled from a middle-aged man with Graves' ophthalmopathy. The chain's CDR3 is CASSLKGAGNTIYF. The DNA for the CDR3 is TGTGCCAGCAGTTTAAAGGGTGCTGGAAACACCATATATTTT.